Listed below are T cell receptor beta chains from one sample, sequenced in a study of cytomegalovirus exposure and HLA in healthy donors. This table comes from immunoSEQ multiplex PCR, and its TCRdb copy is limited to in-frame clones, with some not included. The data hold around 99,000 clones, with less than 85% observed a single time. The sequencing input was PBMCs. The receptors derive from a man aged 18 to 29 in good health and CMV-seronegative. Each CDR3 is given with its conserved first and last residue. D genes are given only for firm matches. The listing skips clone size in some rows; elsewhere it reads once, few, many or a size class.

v_gene	j_gene	len	abundance	d_gene	CDR3nt	CDR3aa
TRBV6-1	TRBJ1-2	13	.	.	TGTGCCAGCAGTGAAGGCGCTAACTATGGCTACACCTTC	CASSEGANYGYTF
TRBV27	TRBJ2-7	12	.	.	TGTGCCAGCAGTTCGACAAAAGGCAAGCAGTACTTC	CASSSTKGKQYF
TRBV10-3	TRBJ2-7	14	.	TRBD1	TGTGCCATCAGTGATGAAACAGGGGTTCACGAGCAGTACTTC	CAISDETGVHEQYF
TRBV10-3	TRBJ2-2	16	.	TRBD1	TGTGCCATCAGTGAGCCGCAGAAGGACAGGGCTGGGGAGCTGTTTTTT	CAISEPQKDRAGELFF
TRBV4-3	TRBJ2-1	15	.	.	TGCGCCAGCAGCCAAGACGGCGTCGCGGGATGGGAGCAGTTCTTC	CASSQDGVAGWEQFF
TRBV9	TRBJ2-5	15	few	.	TGTGCCAGCACCGAGACAGGTCTATTCCAAGAGACCCAGTACTTC	CASTETGLFQETQYF
TRBV6-6	TRBJ1-6	14	.	TRBD1	TGTGCCAGCAGGCAAACAGGGGGAGGATCACCCCTCCACTTT	CASRQTGGGSPLHF
TRBV9	TRBJ2-2	18	.	.	TGTGCCAGCACCCGCCGACCCACGGACAGCCCGAACACCGGGGAGCTGTTTTTT	CASTRRPTDSPNTGELFF
TRBV10-2	TRBJ2-7	13	few	.	TGCGCCAGCAGTGTCCTAACTTCTTACGAGCAGTACTTC	CASSVLTSYEQYF
TRBV5-1	TRBJ2-2	13	.	.	TGCGCCAGCAGTGGAGGGTTGAACGGGGAGCTGTTTTTT	CASSGGLNGELFF
TRBV21-1	TRBJ2-7	16	.	.	TGTGCCAGCAGCAAAGCGATGCAACAGCTTCCTTACGAGCAGTACTTC	CASSKAMQQLPYEQYF
TRBV2	TRBJ2-1	16	.	TRBD1	TGTGCCAGCAGTGCAAAACAGGGGAGCTCCTACAATGAGCAGTTCTTC	CASSAKQGSSYNEQFF
TRBV4-2	TRBJ1-2	15	once	TRBD1	TGTGCCAGCAGCCAAGCTCTCCCGGGGGACAGGGGCTACACCTTC	CASSQALPGDRGYTF
TRBV29-1	TRBJ2-6	15	few	.	TGCAGCGCCATGACAGACTTCTCTGGGGCCAACGTCCTGACTTTC	CSAMTDFSGANVLTF
TRBV6-5	TRBJ1-4	14	once	.	TGTGCCAGCAGGAGAAGTTGGGGGGACCCAAAACTGTTTTTT	CASRRSWGDPKLFF
TRBV25-1	TRBJ2-1	13	.	TRBD2	TGTGCCAGCAGGACCCCTAGCGGAAGCGAGCAGTTCTTC	CASRTPSGSEQFF
TRBV27	TRBJ2-7	14	.	TRBD2	TGTGCCAGCACTGGCGCGGGGGGTATTTACGAGCAGTACTTC	CASTGAGGIYEQYF
TRBV27	TRBJ1-1	15	.	.	TGTGCCAGCAGTCAACGGAGGTCAGGAGGCACTGAAGCTTTCTTT	CASSQRRSGGTEAFF
TRBV27	TRBJ1-1	14	.	.	TGTGCCAGCAGTTTAACCGGGAGGAGGACTGAAGCTTTCTTT	CASSLTGRRTEAFF
TRBV15	TRBJ2-7	14	.	TRBD2	TGTGCCACCAGCAGCAAACTAGCGTTCAACGAGCAGTACTTC	CATSSKLAFNEQYF
TRBV9	TRBJ2-1	15	.	.	TGTGCCAGCAGCGTAGGGGGGGACTTCTACAATGAGCAGTTCTTC	CASSVGGDFYNEQFF
TRBV2	TRBJ2-3	14	.	TRBD1	TGTGCCAGCGGGGGGACAGGGGGAACAGATACGCAGTATTTT	CASGGTGGTDTQYF
TRBV7-6	TRBJ1-6	14	once	.	TGTGCCAGCAGCTTAGTGTCGGAGAATTCACCCCTCCACTTT	CASSLVSENSPLHF
TRBV19	TRBJ2-5	15	.	TRBD2	TGTGCCAGTAGTACCAGCGGGGGGCTACAAGAGACCCAGTACTTC	CASSTSGGLQETQYF
TRBV7-8	TRBJ2-3	15	few	.	TGTGCCAGCAGCTTCACCGGGACTAGCACAGATACGCAGTATTTT	CASSFTGTSTDTQYF
TRBV6-1	TRBJ1-2	13	many	.	TGTGCCAGCAGTGAAGCAGCTGACTATGGCTACACCTTC	CASSEAADYGYTF
TRBV19	TRBJ2-7	17	.	.	TGTGCCAGTAGTGTTGGCCTACTAAAATCAGTATCCTACGAGCAGTACTTC	CASSVGLLKSVSYEQYF
TRBV19	TRBJ2-4	13	.	.	TGTGCCAGCCAAGGACTAGCCAAAAACATTCAGTACTTC	CASQGLAKNIQYF
TRBV5-4	TRBJ2-3	14	.	.	TGTGTCTCTAGGACAAGGGCCCTTGAGGATACGCAGTATTTT	CVSRTRALEDTQYF
TRBV5-6	TRBJ2-3	15	.	TRBD2	TGTGCCAGCAGCTTGCGCGGGGGTCGGTCAAATACGCAGTATTTT	CASSLRGGRSNTQYF
TRBV5-1	TRBJ2-2	15	.	.	TGCGCCAGCAGCTTGGAACAGGTAGACACCGGGGAGCTGTTTTTT	CASSLEQVDTGELFF
TRBV10-1	TRBJ1-2	13	.	.	TGCGCCAGCAGTGAGTCAGGGGACTATGGCTACACCTTC	CASSESGDYGYTF
TRBV7-2	TRBJ1-4	13	.	.	TGTGCCAGCAGCTCAATGGAGCGGGAAAAACTGTTTTTT	CASSSMEREKLFF
TRBV6-5	TRBJ2-7	16	once	TRBD2	TGTGCCAGCAGTTCTGGGCTACGGGGGGGCAGCTACGAGCAGTACTTC	CASSSGLRGGSYEQYF
TRBV4-1	TRBJ2-1	15	.	.	TGCGCCAGCAGCCCAGGGGGGACAGTCTACAATGAGCAGTTCTTC	CASSPGGTVYNEQFF
TRBV5-1	TRBJ1-2	14	.	.	TGCGCCAGCAGCAGCCGCCTCCACCCCTATGGCTACACCTTC	CASSSRLHPYGYTF
TRBV6-5	TRBJ1-1	13	few	.	TGTGCCAGCGGGCAAAAATGGAACACTGAAGCTTTCTTT	CASGQKWNTEAFF
TRBV13	TRBJ1-6	14	.	TRBD1	TGTGCCAGCAGTTTACAGGGGGCTCGTTCACCCCTCCACTTT	CASSLQGARSPLHF
TRBV15	TRBJ2-7	12	.	.	TGTGCCACCAGCAGAGATACAGGTGGGCAGTACTTC	CATSRDTGGQYF
TRBV6-1	TRBJ2-7	13	.	.	TGTGCCAGCAGTGTAGAACAGTCCTACGAGCAGTACTTC	CASSVEQSYEQYF
TRBV5-1	TRBJ2-3	16	many	.	TGCGCCAGCAGCTTGGATGCAGGCCTGAGCACAGATACGCAGTATTTT	CASSLDAGLSTDTQYF
TRBV5-1	TRBJ2-1	18	few	TRBD2	TGCGCCAGCAGCTTGGATGGCGGGGGGGCCGCGGGCTACAATGAGCAGTTCTTC	CASSLDGGGAAGYNEQFF
TRBV9	TRBJ2-1	18	few	TRBD2	TGTGCCAGCAGCGTAGGAAGGCTAGCGGGGGCCCTATACAATGAGCAGTTCTTC	CASSVGRLAGALYNEQFF
TRBV5-4	TRBJ1-2	15	few	TRBD1	TGTGCCAGCAGCTTCTCCGGGACAGGCAACTATGGCTACACCTTC	CASSFSGTGNYGYTF
TRBV19	TRBJ1-5	15	.	TRBD1	TGTGCCAGTAGTACGGACAGGGGGTACAATCAGCCCCAGCATTTT	CASSTDRGYNQPQHF
TRBV5-4	TRBJ1-3	16	.	TRBD1	TGTGCCAGCAGTCCAGGGGGCGCATGGTCTGGAAACACCATATATTTT	CASSPGGAWSGNTIYF
TRBV7-3	TRBJ1-1	15	.	.	TGTGCCAGCAGCCCCCGGGGGGGCATGAACACTGAAGCTTTCTTT	CASSPRGGMNTEAFF
TRBV28	TRBJ2-5	14	.	TRBD2	TGTGCCAGCACCTGGGGACTAGCGGGGAGGGCCCAGTACTTC	CASTWGLAGRAQYF
TRBV5-1	TRBJ1-5	16	.	TRBD1	TGCGCCAGCAGCCTGGGGGACAGGAGTAGCAATCAGCCCCAGCATTTT	CASSLGDRSSNQPQHF
TRBV27	TRBJ2-7	14	.	.	TGTGCCAGCAGTTTTGGAGGGCCCCCCTACGAGCAGTACTTC	CASSFGGPPYEQYF
TRBV28	TRBJ1-4	14	.	.	TGTGCCAGCAGTTTAGGAGGATGGGGTGAAAAACTGTTTTTT	CASSLGGWGEKLFF
TRBV19	TRBJ2-4	15	.	.	TGTGCCAGTAGTATTGAGGCTACCCATAAAAACATTCAGTACTTC	CASSIEATHKNIQYF
TRBV2	TRBJ2-5	12	.	.	TGTGCCAGCATAGGGACTGCCACATCCCATTACTTC	CASIGTATSHYF
TRBV10-3	TRBJ1-6	14	.	.	TGTGCCATCAGTGCCGACAGTAATAATTCACCCCTCCACTTT	CAISADSNNSPLHF
TRBV4-3	TRBJ2-7	13	.	TRBD1	TGCGCCAGCAGCCGTCGACAGGGTGACGAGCAGTACTTC	CASSRRQGDEQYF
TRBV7-3	TRBJ2-2	17	.	TRBD2	TGTGCCAGCAGCTTAATTGCGGGGGACCGAGGCACCGGGGAGCTGTTTTTT	CASSLIAGDRGTGELFF
TRBV7-2	TRBJ2-7	14	once	.	TGTGCCAGCAGCTTAGATATGCAGGTGGGCGAGCAGTACTTC	CASSLDMQVGEQYF
TRBV14	TRBJ2-7	15	few	TRBD2	TGTGCCAGCAGCCGGGTAGCGGGGGGGCCGAGCGAGCAGTACTTC	CASSRVAGGPSEQYF
TRBV6-1	TRBJ1-6	15	.	TRBD1	TGTGCCAGCAGTGTACAGGGGGGGAAGAATTCACCCCTCCACTTT	CASSVQGGKNSPLHF